The rows below give T cell receptor beta chains drawn from one sample of a study of T cell repertoires in cytomegalovirus infection. These receptors lack a known antigen. Using its own MiXCR run on the reads, TCRdb lists one record per CDR3 protein. The repertoire includes about 920,000 distinct CDR3 sequences, around 32% of them detected once, and under 15% sits in the top ten. The sample consisted of cultured CD8+ T cells from PBMCs, taken from culture after CMV antigen stimulation. The receptor source for this set is a human donor in good health (CMV status not recorded). Some clones in this sample may be carry-over from other donors' samples. Each CDR3 is given with its conserved first and last residue. Fields, in order: D gene, V gene, J gene, clone size, CDR3 DNA, CDR3 protein. D genes are given only for firm matches. Clone size appears in some rows only: once, few, many, or a class for an expanded clone.

.	TRBV4-1	TRBJ1-2	.	TGCGCCAGCAGCCAAGTATCCATGGGCTACACCTTC	CASSQVSMGYTF
.	TRBV25-1	TRBJ2-7	once	TGTGCCAGCAGTGAACTCGTTGCCGGATACGAGCAGTACTTC	CASSELVAGYEQYF
.	TRBV27	TRBJ2-5	.	TGTGCCAGCAGTTTAATATCCAGTTGGGAGACCCAGTACTTC	CASSLISSWETQYF
TRBD1	TRBV5-6	TRBJ2-2	.	TGTGCCAGCAGCCCTGGGACAGGGGGCTTCGAGTACACCGGGGAGCTGTTTTTT	CASSPGTGGFEYTGELFF
.	TRBV27	TRBJ2-4	once	TGTGCCAGCAGTCCAAACCCAAGACAGATTCAGTACTTC	CASSPNPRQIQYF
.	TRBV5-6	TRBJ2-5	.	TGTGCCAGCGAATCAGGGTTGCAAGAGACCCAGTACTTC	CASESGLQETQYF
.	TRBV4-1	TRBJ2-7	many	TGCGCCAGCAGCCGGATGGACGGAGGATCCTACGAGCAGTACTTC	CASSRMDGGSYEQYF
.	TRBV7-9	TRBJ2-1	few	TGTGCCAGCAGCTTCCACAGGGAGGTTAACAATGAGCAGTTCTTC	CASSFHREVNNEQFF
.	TRBV27	TRBJ1-6	.	TGTGCCAGCAGTTTATACCAGGGGAAACCCCATCTACCCCTCCACTTT	CASSLYQGKPHLPLHF
.	TRBV4-1	TRBJ1-3	.	TGCGCCAGCAGCCAAGATGTGAGGGGAGGCACCATATATTTT	CASSQDVRGGTIYF
TRBD2	TRBV7-6	TRBJ2-3	.	TGTGCCAGCAGCTTAGGGACTAGCGGGGTTTCAGATACGCAGTATTTT	CASSLGTSGVSDTQYF